This TCR beta chain stems from a study of T cells in Graves' hyperthyroidism and ophthalmopathy. From RNA transcripts, TCR beta CDR3 regions were amplified. The HTBI primer set was used in a first-round RT-PCR of the TCR CDR3. TCRdb reprocessed the multiplex PCR reads with MiXCR, giving one entry per CDR3 protein. The sample yields around 250,000 distinct CDR3 sequences, 14% to 15% seen once. Newly diagnosed patients aged 18 to 65 had hyperthyroidism of under 2 months' duration. This clonotype was seen many times. V lost 5 bases to trimming and J lost 5 bases, with 9 bases between them. The CDR3 loop spans 13 amino acids. Germline-derived CDR1 and CDR2 are SEHNR and FQNEAQ (reference sequence).

This sequence joins TRBV7-9 and TRBJ1-4; perhaps TRBD1 as D (6 bases). The receptor's source is a woman in her thirties or forties with Graves' hyperthyroidism that later progressed to Graves' ophthalmopathy. Material for sequencing was blood. The CDR3 reads CASSGQLNEKLFF. The DNA for the CDR3 is TGTGCCAGCAGCGGACAGTTGAATGAAAAACTGTTTTTT.